This is a list of T cell receptor beta chains from one sample in a study of graft-versus-host responses after intestinal transplantation. Sequencing used immunoSEQ multiplex PCR; TCRdb keeps in-frame clones, though not all of them. The sample carries about 38,000 clones, roughly four fifths recorded once. This specimen was PBMCs, taken 1,000 to 1,300 days after transplant. These receptors all stem from a human patient who received an intestinal transplant, so some T cells may come from the graft donor. CDR3s include the opening cysteine and the closing phenylalanine or tryptophan. A D gene is named only where the DNA matches it firmly. Not every row has a clone size; where given, it reads once, few, many or a size class.

V: TRBV6-1
size: .
J: TRBJ2-7
D: .
CDR3: CASSERADASYEQYF
DNA: TGTGCCAGCAGTGAACGGGCAGACGCCTCCTACGAGCAGTACTTC

V: TRBV5-1
size: .
J: TRBJ1-1
D: .
CDR3: CASSPEARTNTEAFF
DNA: TGCGCCAGCAGCCCCGAAGCCAGGACTAACACTGAAGCTTTCTTT

V: TRBV5-6
size: .
J: TRBJ2-7
D: TRBD1
CDR3: CASSPPTGGQIYEQYF
DNA: TGTGCCAGCAGCCCTCCCACAGGGGGCCAAATATACGAGCAGTACTTC

V: TRBV19
size: once
J: TRBJ2-3
D: TRBD1
CDR3: CASARDRVDTQYF
DNA: TGTGCCAGTGCCCGGGACAGGGTAGATACGCAGTATTTT

V: TRBV11-2
size: .
J: TRBJ2-7
D: .
CDR3: CASSLGQGPYEQYF
DNA: TGTGCCAGCAGCTTAGGGCAGGGGCCCTACGAGCAGTACTTC

V: TRBV5-1
size: .
J: TRBJ2-3
D: TRBD2
CDR3: CASSLALAGSTDTQYF
DNA: TGCGCCAGCAGCTTGGCTTTAGCGGGGAGCACAGATACGCAGTATTTT

V: TRBV28
size: .
J: TRBJ1-1
D: .
CDR3: CASHLTANTEAFF
DNA: TGTGCCAGCCATCTGACGGCGAACACTGAAGCTTTCTTT

V: TRBV4-2
size: .
J: TRBJ2-1
D: TRBD2
CDR3: CASSPLGGANEQFF
DNA: TGTGCCAGCAGCCCTCTCGGGGGGGCCAATGAGCAGTTCTTC

V: TRBV7-6
size: .
J: TRBJ2-5
D: .
CDR3: CASSPTKVETQYF
DNA: TGTGCCAGCAGCCCGACTAAGGTGGAGACCCAGTACTTC

V: TRBV18
size: .
J: TRBJ1-5
D: .
CDR3: CASSPRGGQTSQPQHF
DNA: TGTGCCAGCTCACCTCGCGGAGGACAGACCAGCCAGCCCCAGCATTTT

V: TRBV5-1
size: .
J: TRBJ2-5
D: .
CDR3: CASSPRGAGVRETQYF
DNA: TGCGCCAGCAGCCCCAGGGGGGCGGGAGTTCGAGAGACCCAGTACTTC

V: TRBV18
size: .
J: TRBJ1-1
D: .
CDR3: CASSPLPPPGAEAFF
DNA: TGTGCCAGCTCACCATTGCCTCCCCCGGGGGCTGAAGCTTTCTTT

V: TRBV9
size: .
J: TRBJ2-7
D: TRBD2
CDR3: CASSVDGRADEQYF
DNA: TGTGCCAGCAGCGTAGACGGGAGGGCCGACGAGCAGTACTTC

V: TRBV6-4
size: .
J: TRBJ2-3
D: TRBD2
CDR3: CASSDSSGGPYTQYF
DNA: TGTGCCAGCAGTGACTCTAGCGGGGGCCCATATACGCAGTATTTT

V: TRBV4-2
size: .
J: TRBJ2-5
D: .
CDR3: CASSQERPLQETQYF
DNA: TGTGCCAGCAGCCAAGAAAGGCCCCTCCAAGAGACCCAGTACTTC

V: TRBV30
size: .
J: TRBJ2-3
D: .
CDR3: CAWSDRGDFTDTQYF
DNA: TGTGCCTGGAGTGATCGGGGCGACTTCACAGATACGCAGTATTTT

V: TRBV11-2
size: once
J: TRBJ1-6
D: .
CDR3: CASSPPGRLNSPLHF
DNA: TGTGCCAGCAGCCCCCCGGGACGGCTTAATTCACCCCTCCACTTT

V: TRBV2
size: .
J: TRBJ1-4
D: .
CDR3: CASSDVGDHEELFF
DNA: TGTGCCAGCAGTGATGTAGGGGATCATGAAGAACTGTTTTTT

V: TRBV6-1
size: .
J: TRBJ1-1
D: TRBD1
CDR3: CASSKGQGGTEAFF
DNA: TGTGCCAGCAGTAAAGGACAGGGAGGCACTGAAGCTTTCTTT

V: TRBV5-4
size: .
J: TRBJ1-5
D: .
CDR3: CASSLGPGQPQHF
DNA: TGTGCCAGCAGCTTGGGTCCAGGCCAGCCCCAGCATTTT

V: TRBV5-1
size: .
J: TRBJ2-5
D: TRBD2
CDR3: CASSLGLAGTGVTQYF
DNA: TGCGCCAGCAGCTTGGGACTAGCGGGAACAGGGGTGACCCAGTACTTC

V: TRBV5-4
size: .
J: TRBJ2-7
D: TRBD2
CDR3: CASSRTSGARPYEQYF
DNA: TGTGCCAGCTCCCGGACTAGCGGGGCAAGACCGTACGAGCAGTACTTC